This T cell receptor (beta chain) was recovered during a study of shared T cell receptors in the human thymus. J lost 4 bases, V lost 6 bases, and 11 bases had no gene match. Germline CDR1 reads SQVTM; CDR2 reads ANQGSEA. This CDR3 has 14 residues. Sequencing was performed with immunoSEQ multiplex PCR; in TCRdb, only in-frame clones are kept and a portion is missing. The profile shows hundreds of thousands of clones, around 87% of them singletons. The data were also submitted as part of a second study, on human thymus T cells. That paper states: Thymic resections from corrective heart surgery supplied the tissue.

The receptor's source is a boy younger than two with a congenital heart defect. The sequencing sample was made of thymocytes. The chain combines TRBV29-1 with TRBJ1-1; 7 bases map to TRBD1. CDR3 protein: CSVRTVTGITEAFF. The CDR3 DNA follows: TGCAGCGTCCGGACCGTGACAGGGATCACTGAAGCTTTCTTT.